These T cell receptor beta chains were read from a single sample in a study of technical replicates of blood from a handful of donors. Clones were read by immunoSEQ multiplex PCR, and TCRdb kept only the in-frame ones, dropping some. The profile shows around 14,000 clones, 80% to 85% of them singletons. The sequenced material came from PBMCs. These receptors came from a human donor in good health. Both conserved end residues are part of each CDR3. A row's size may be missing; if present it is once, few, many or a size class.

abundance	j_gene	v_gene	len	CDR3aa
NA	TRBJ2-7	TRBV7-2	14	CASSHGLKSYEQYF
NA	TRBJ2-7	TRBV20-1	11	CSATDREEQYF
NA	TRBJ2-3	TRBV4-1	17	CASSIGTGEIPLDTQYF
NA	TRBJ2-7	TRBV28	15	CASSPTDRGLYEQYF
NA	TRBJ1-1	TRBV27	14	CASSLNSGNTEAFF
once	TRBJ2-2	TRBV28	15	CASRGGTGLTGELFF
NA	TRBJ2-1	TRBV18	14	CASGPGLAGDEQFF
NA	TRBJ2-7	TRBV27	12	CASRQGDYEQYF
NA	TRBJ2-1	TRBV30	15	CAWRRGGRAHNEQFF
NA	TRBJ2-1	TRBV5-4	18	CASSSGTSGRLWFHEQFF
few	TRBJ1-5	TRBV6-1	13	CASTRDLNQPQHF
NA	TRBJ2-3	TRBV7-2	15	CASSFLAGTADTQYF
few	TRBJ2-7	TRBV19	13	CASSTGVPYEQYF
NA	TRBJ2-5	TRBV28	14	CASTTGGALETQYF
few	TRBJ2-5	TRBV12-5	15	CASALTSRGLETQYF
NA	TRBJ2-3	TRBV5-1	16	CASSGGQVWTTDTQYF